The source of this TCR beta chain is a study of metastatic and nonmetastatic thyroid tumors. TCRdb re-clonotyped the PCR reads through MiXCR. The sample contains about 92,000 clones, 15% of which appear only once. No patient had received any treatment before thyroid surgery. The TCR originated in a female donor with papillary thyroid cancer or a benign thyroid nodule (not recorded which). Some clones in this sample may be carry-over from other donors' samples. Sample: blood.

The CDR3 loop is CASSEALVHGAGYTF. CDR3 sequence (DNA): TGTGCCAGCAGTGAAGCTCTTGTACATGGGGCAGGCTACACCTTC. The gene calls are TRBV2 and TRBJ1-2; tentatively, D is TRBD1 (5 bases). CDR3 size: 15 residues. The germline gives CDR1 SNHLY, CDR2 FYNNEI. V lost 0 bases, J lost 8 bases, and 16 bases lay in between.